This TCR beta chain originates from a study of follicular helper T cells after annual influenza vaccination. Noted time point: 2014-2015 season, pre-vaccination. Measured with immunoSEQ multiplex PCR; TCRdb has only the in-frame clones, and not every one. The sample carries under 15,000 clones, around 78% recorded once. This clone was detected once. Its target is unknown. The ends were cut back, 0 bases at V and 0 bases at J, with 5 bases in the middle. Germline V gene lookup returns CDR1 LGHNA and CDR2 YNFKEQ. The CDR3 length is 15 residues. Study-level results: Successive annual vaccinations recalled a recurrent oligoclonal ICOS+CD38+ cTfh response with influenza-specific clonotypes.

The sequenced sample was CXCR5- memory CD4+ T cells sorted from blood, obtained on the day of influenza vaccination. The chain is built from TRBV4-2 and TRBJ1-4; D gene uncertain. This clonotype was sampled from an adult who received the influenza vaccine. CDR3 amino acids: CASSQDRTTNEKLFF. The CDR3 DNA sequence: TGTGCCAGCAGCCAAGATCGGACAACTAATGAAAAACTGTTTTTT.